The next 27 T cell receptor beta chains were all read from a single sample in a study of T cell responses to AZD1222 COVID-19 vaccine. TCRdb's copy holds only in-frame clones and misses some; the assay was immunoSEQ multiplex PCR. The table lists about 79,000 clones, roughly nine tenths of them singletons. The specimen comprised peripheral blood, sampled 28 days after the second AZD1222 dose. The receptors shown here come from an adult who received the AZD1222 COVID-19 vaccine.

This chain connects TRBV2 to TRBJ2-1; perhaps TRBD1 as D (6 bases). The CDR3 contains 13 residues. Trimming removed 9 bases at V and 2 bases at J, with 11 bases between. CDR1 is SNHLY and CDR2 is FYNNEI in the germline V gene. The chain's CDR3 is CARQGVTYNEQFF. The DNA of the CDR3 is TGTGCCAGACAGGGTGTGACCTACAATGAGCAGTTCTTC.

The chain recombines TRBV12-5 with TRBJ2-7; the D is unclear. From germline, CDR1 is LGHNT and CDR2 FRNRAP. Trimming took off 3 bases at V and 2 bases at J, with 5 bases between the two ends. There are 12 residues in the CDR3. CDR3 in amino acids: CASGLVAYEQYF. CDR3 DNA sequence: TGTGCTAGTGGTTTAGTGGCCTACGAGCAGTACTTC.

The gene calls are TRBV30 and TRBJ2-1; D ambiguous. The CDR3 length is 13 residues. Trimming removed 0 bases at V and 4 bases at J, with 7 bases between. Germline assignment: CDR1 GTSNPN and CDR2 SVGIG (reference sequence). The DNA of the CDR3 is TGTGCCTGGAGTGTATCTACGTACAATGAGCAGTTCTTC. Its translation: CAWSVSTYNEQFF.

The gene calls are TRBV29-1 and TRBJ1-1; D not certain. This CDR3 has 11 residues. The V gene lost 7 bases and the J gene lost 1 base, with 7 bases spanning the gap. Germline values: CDR1 SQVTM, CDR2 ANQGSEA. CDR3 bases: TGCAGCGCCTTGAGGAACACTGAAGCTTTCTTT. It translates to CSALRNTEAFF.

The genes are TRBV6-5 and TRBJ1-2, with TRBD1 as a possible D gene (5 bases). The V gene's germline CDR1 is MNHEY and CDR2 SVGAGI. Trimming removed 4 bases from V and 6 bases from J, with 9 bases in between. This CDR3 contains 12 residues. CDR3 protein: CASSSGHDGYTF. In DNA, the CDR3 is TGTGCCAGCAGTTCGGGGCATGATGGCTACACCTTC.

In DNA form, the CDR3 reads TGTGCCTGGAGAGAAAAAGGTCGCACAGATACGCAGTATTTT. Translation gives CAWREKGRTDTQYF. The rearrangement joins TRBV30 to TRBJ2-3; D not resolved. Germline CDR1 and CDR2: GTSNPN and SVGIG (reference sequence). V was cut by 3 bases and J by 1 base, with 11 bases left in between. CDR3 length: 14 residues. Based on the CDR3 plus reference TRBV30 and TRBJ2-3, the full variable domain is SQTIHQWPATLVQPVGSPLSLECTVEGTSNPNLYWYRQAAGRGLQLLFYSVGIGQISSEVPQNLSASRPQDRQFILSSKKLLLSDSGFYLCAWREKGRTDTQYFGPGTRLTVL.

In DNA form, the CDR3 reads TGTGCCAGCAGTTCCGGACAGGGGAGGTACGAGCAGTACTTC. Its translation is CASSSGQGRYEQYF. The V and J genes are TRBV28 and TRBJ2-7, with 9 bases aligning to TRBD1. The trim removed 4 bases at V and 4 bases at J, leaving 5 bases unmatched. This CDR3 has 14 residues. Germline values: CDR1 MDHEN, CDR2 SYDVKM.

This clone was picked up one time. This chain joins TRBV7-2 and TRBJ2-1; 11 nucleotides agree with TRBD2. CDR1 and CDR2 (germline): SGHTA, FQGNSA. This CDR3 contains 16 residues. V was pared by 1 base and J by 10 bases, with 9 bases of the junction left unmatched. The CDR3 protein is CASSLGGTSGRGEQFF. CDR3 DNA sequence: TGTGCCAGCAGCTTAGGAGGGACTAGCGGACGAGGGGAGCAGTTCTTC.

The V call is TRBV27, the J call TRBJ2-5; the D gene is possibly TRBD2 (6 bases). With 4 bases removed from V and 5 bases from J, the gap between germline ends came to 20 bases. This CDR3 comprises 16 residues. Germline CDR1 and CDR2: MNHEY and SMNVEV (reference sequence). CDR3 sequence (DNA): TGTGCCAGCAGTTCCACCGGGACTGGCCGTTTCGAGACCCAGTACTTC. As protein: CASSSTGTGRFETQYF.

The chain uses TRBV5-6 and TRBJ1-4, with D possibly being TRBD1 (5 bases). V lost 4 bases and J lost 4, with 17 bases in between. Germline V CDR1 and CDR2: SGHDT, YYEEEE. CDR3 length equals 16 residues. In DNA form, the CDR3 reads TGTGCCAGCAGCCCTTACGAGGGGCTGGGTAATGAAAAACTGTTTTTT. It translates to CASSPYEGLGNEKLFF.

The genes are TRBV28 and TRBJ2-7; D ambiguous. The CDR3 is 14 amino acids. CDR1 and CDR2 from the germline V gene are MDHEN and SYDVKM. The V end was cut by 2 bases, the J end by 1 base, with 9 bases between. The CDR3 coding sequence is TGTGCCAGCAGTTTAAGGGCCCGTTCCTACGAGCAGTACTTC. It codes for CASSLRARSYEQYF.

The V call is TRBV14, the J call TRBJ2-7; D uncertain. CDR3 size: 12 residues. V was pared by 4 bases and J by 7 bases, with 11 bases between. CDR1 is SGHDN and CDR2 is FVKESK in the germline V gene. CDR3 sequence reads: CASSRPGFEQYF. The CDR3 DNA reads as TGTGCCAGCAGCCGACCTGGCTTTGAGCAGTACTTC.

The rearrangement joins TRBV7-6 to TRBJ2-7, with 11 bases that match TRBD1. The germline V gene encodes CDR1 SGHVS and CDR2 FNYEAQ. With 2 bases clipped from V and 6 bases from J, the junction kept 9 bases outside the gene matches. This CDR3 spans 16 amino acids. CDR3 sequence (DNA): TGTGCCAGCAGCTTACGACTAGGACAGGGGGCCGGCGAGCAGTACTTC. This encodes CASSLRLGQGAGEQYF.

This clone was counted only a few times. The chain recombines TRBV21-1 with TRBJ1-1. TRBV21-1 has pseudogene status. There are 16 residues in the CDR3. CDR3: CATQLEAEAAHTEAFF. The DNA for the CDR3 is TGTGCCACCCAACTTGAAGCGGAGGCTGCTCACACTGAAGCTTTCTTT.

The V and J genes are TRBV28 and TRBJ2-3, with D perhaps TRBD2 (6 bases). Trimming stripped 9 bases from V and 2 bases from J, with 12 bases between. The CDR3 contains 13 residues. CDR1 is MDHEN, CDR2 SYDVKM, per germline. CDR3 sequence reads: CASFTSNTDTQYF. In nucleotides, the CDR3 is TGTGCCAGTTTCACTAGCAACACAGATACGCAGTATTTT.

The chain joins TRBV19 to TRBJ1-1; 7 bases line up with TRBD1. CDR3 length: 14 amino acids. Germline V gene data show CDR1 as LNHDA and CDR2 as SQIVND (reference sequence). Losses at the gene ends were 7 bases for V and 0 bases for J; bases not matched to a gene: 5. The CDR3 DNA reads as TGTGCCAGTATGCGGACAGGCATGAACACTGAAGCTTTCTTT. Protein sequence: CASMRTGMNTEAFF.

The table lists this clone with a few counts. The chain employs TRBV30 and TRBJ1-1, with D perhaps matching TRBD1 (6 bases). CDR3 length: 12 residues. Trimming shortened V by 0 bases and J by 8 bases, and 10 bases separated the two germline ends. Germline V gene data show CDR1 as GTSNPN and CDR2 as SVGIG (reference sequence). CDR3 coding DNA: TGTGCCTGGAGTGTTGGACAGTTCGAAGCTTTCTTT. Translating gives CAWSVGQFEAFF.

The chain links TRBV5-5 to TRBJ1-4; D call uncertain. V dropped 1 base and J dropped 0 bases, with 10 bases sitting between them. The length of the CDR3 is 16 residues. Per germline, CDR1 SGHKS and CDR2 YYEKEE (reference sequence). This chain's CDR3 is CASSLTPTPTNEKLFF. Here the CDR3 DNA reads TGTGCCAGCAGCTTGACACCCACCCCAACTAATGAAAAACTGTTTTTT.

The V call is TRBV7-8, the J call TRBJ2-7, with D possibly matching TRBD1 (7 bases). The germline CDR1 and CDR2 sequences are SGHVS and FQNEAQ. This CDR3 region has 15 residues. The V gene lost 3 bases and the J gene lost 3 bases, with 15 bases spanning the gap. The CDR3 protein is CASSLGQRGDYEQYF. The CDR3 nucleotides read TGTGCCAGCAGCTTGGGACAGAGGGGGGACTACGAGCAGTACTTC.

The chain recombines TRBV6-5 with TRBJ1-5; TRBD1 agrees at 7 bases. V lost 6 bases, J lost 4 bases, and 6 bases stayed unmatched. Germline loops: CDR1 MNHEY, CDR2 SVGAGI. CDR3 size: 14 residues. This CDR3 is CASRARQGNQPQHF. In nucleotides, the CDR3 is TGTGCCAGCAGGGCCCGACAGGGTAATCAGCCCCAGCATTTT.

The chain joins TRBV6-6 to TRBJ1-5; D uncertain. Germline CDR1 MNHNY, CDR2 SVGAGI (reference sequence). The CDR3 spans 13 residues. V lost 6 bases and J lost 5, with 11 bases in between. CDR3 coding DNA: TGTGCCAGCAGGAGTAAACGCGATCAGCCCCAGCATTTT. It is translated as CASRSKRDQPQHF.

V usage is TRBV11-3 and J usage is TRBJ2-1; D perhaps matches TRBD2 (7 bases). This CDR3 has 15 residues. Looked up from germline, CDR1 is SGHNT and CDR2 is YENEEA. V shed 5 bases and J shed 4 bases, with 15 bases lying between them. In nucleotides, the CDR3 is TGTGCCAGCAGCCTGGGGGCGGGAGATTACAATGAGCAGTTCTTC. As protein: CASSLGAGDYNEQFF.

The chain couples TRBV7-9 to TRBJ1-2, with TRBD1 as a possible D gene (5 bases). This CDR3 has 14 residues. Trimming stripped 7 bases from V and 3 bases from J, with 15 bases between. Germline V gene lookup returns CDR1 SEHNR and CDR2 FQNEAQ (reference sequence). The CDR3 reads CASTLRGADYGYTF. The CDR3 nucleotides read TGTGCCAGCACCCTCCGAGGGGCCGACTATGGCTACACCTTC.

The J gene is TRBJ2-2, the V gene TRBV5-1; D is ambiguous. CDR3 length: 15 residues. Trimming shortened V by 1 base and J by 5 bases, and 12 bases separated the two germline ends. CDR1 SGHRS and CDR2 YFSETQ come from the germline V gene. The CDR3 here is CASSLRFLETGELFF. As DNA, the CDR3 is TGCGCCAGCAGCTTGAGGTTCCTTGAGACCGGGGAGCTGTTTTTT.

This chain links TRBV11-3 with TRBJ2-3; 12 bases line up with TRBD2. The ends lost 2 bases at V and 6 bases at J; junction bases unmatched: 12. The germline V gene has CDR1 SGHNT and CDR2 YENEEA. The CDR3 sequence is 18 residues long. CDR3 nucleotides: TGTGCCAGCAGCTTAAGGCGACTAGCGGGAGTATCATGGGATACGCAGTATTTT. The encoded protein is CASSLRRLAGVSWDTQYF.

The gene calls are TRBV2 and TRBJ2-7; D is undetermined. The CDR3 extends over 14 amino acids. Germline loops: CDR1 SNHLY, CDR2 FYNNEI. The germline V and J ends were trimmed by 6 bases and 0 bases, with 12 bases remaining between them. The CDR3 DNA reads as TGTGCCAGCAGGCCGACCGTGGTCTCCTACGAGCAGTACTTC. Residues: CASRPTVVSYEQYF.

The gene calls are TRBV27 and TRBJ2-2; a weak D match, TRBD2 (6 bases). The CDR3 is made up of 14 amino acids. The germline V gene encodes CDR1 MNHEY and CDR2 SMNVEV (reference sequence). Trimming took off 2 bases at V and 5 bases at J, with 9 bases between the two ends. CDR3 nucleotide sequence: TGTGCCAGCAGTTTAAGGGGACTTACCGGGGAGCTGTTTTTT. The encoded protein is CASSLRGLTGELFF.